Listed below are T cell receptor beta chains from one sample, sequenced in a study of T cell responses to AZD1222 COVID-19 vaccine. Profiling relied on immunoSEQ multiplex PCR, and the TCRdb table lists in-frame clones only, not all of them. The sample holds approximately 160,000 clones, over 75% seen once. Sample: peripheral blood, taken on day 0 of AZD1222 vaccination. The receptor source for this set is an adult in good health. The CDR3 runs from the conserved cysteine through the conserved F or W. A D gene is named only where the DNA matches it firmly. The size of a clone is reported for some rows only, either as once, few or many, or as a class for expanded clones.

v_gene,d_gene,j_gene,abundance,CDR3aa
TRBV19,NA,TRBJ2-5,once,CASSVTGRQIQYF
TRBV18,NA,TRBJ1-4,NA,CASSPPTHPNEKLFF
TRBV19,NA,TRBJ1-2,NA,CASTLGAKVPNYGYTF
TRBV3-1/TRBV3-2,NA,TRBJ2-4,NA,CASSQLVGARGKNIQYF
TRBV5-1,NA,TRBJ1-2,NA,CASSLGGRSANYGYTF
TRBV20-1,TRBD1,TRBJ1-5,NA,CSASSGGGNQPQHF
TRBV28,NA,TRBJ2-7,NA,CASSLGGVYEQYF
TRBV7-8,NA,TRBJ1-5,NA,CASSPGGQAFSNQPQHF
TRBV4-3,TRBD1,TRBJ2-3,NA,CASSQGRWGQGSTDTQYF
TRBV7-3,TRBD2,TRBJ2-3,NA,CASSLMAGGPDTQYF
TRBV18,NA,TRBJ2-2,NA,CASSPEGASGELFF
TRBV30,NA,TRBJ1-3,NA,CAWDGYSGNTIYF
TRBV7-3,NA,TRBJ2-1,NA,CASSTGTHGNEQFF
TRBV12-3/TRBV12-4,NA,TRBJ1-2,NA,CASSSLKGGGYTF
TRBV7-2,NA,TRBJ2-7,NA,CASSPRQTYSYEQYF
TRBV5-8,TRBD1,TRBJ2-5,NA,CASSLWTGGVETQYF
TRBV28,NA,TRBJ1-5,NA,CASSSQDQPQHF
TRBV11-3,TRBD1,TRBJ1-2,NA,CASSKLQGALSGYTF
TRBV7-3,NA,TRBJ2-2,NA,CASSLRNTGELFF
TRBV4-2,NA,TRBJ1-1,NA,CASTSRRGLNTEAFF
TRBV9,NA,TRBJ2-3,NA,CASEGLSTDTQYF
TRBV7-9,NA,TRBJ2-3,NA,CASSLGTAATDTQYF
TRBV4-3,NA,TRBJ2-3,NA,CASSQAVSTDTQYF
TRBV19,NA,TRBJ2-3,once,CASSVGYTDTQYF